This TCR beta chain appears in the sequencing data of a study of shared clonotypes between healthy human individuals. Worth noting for this clone: The target antigen is unknown.

CDR3 length equals 18 residues. With 5 bases clipped from V and 1 base from J, the junction kept 6 bases outside the gene matches. In germline, CDR1 is WSHSY, CDR2 SAAADI. Study results and caveats: Roughly 5% of naive CD4 clonotypes were shared across four donors.

Deep level was the assay's run setting. Authors' methods: With immunoSEQ giving junction-only sequences and no quality scores, filtering differed. Some clones are missing from TCRdb's copy, which holds only in-frame ones; the method was immunoSEQ multiplex PCR. V, J and clone size are taken as reported in that table, and D and trimming were inferred from the DNA itself. The sample shows 2 million to 2.5 million clones, around 95% of them seen only once. The TCR was taken from a man between 18 and 29 years old in good health. The chain employs TRBV10-2 and TRBJ2-3; 16 positions agree with TRBD2. The sample was naive CD4+ T cells sorted from blood. Subset defined: CD45RA+ positively selected. The CDR3 nucleotides read TGCGCCAGCAGTTGGGGACTAGCGGGAGGGATCGGCACAGATACGCAGTATTTT. This encodes CASSWGLAGGIGTDTQYF.